These T cell receptor beta chains were read from a single sample in a study of blood T cell repertoires in COVID-19. Sequencing was performed with immunoSEQ multiplex PCR; in TCRdb, only in-frame clones are kept and a portion is missing. Of fewer than 350,000 clones listed, approximately 86% are singletons. Material for sequencing was peripheral blood. The receptors originated from a man aged 35-49 years with active or convalescent COVID-19. Each CDR3 is given without its conserved first and last residue. Each record gives: CDR3 length, V gene, clone size, CDR3 protein. Size is stated for part of the rows, as once, few or many counts, or as a class when the clone is expanded.

cdr3_length: 12; v_call: TRBV15; clone_size: .; cdr3_aa: ATSSGQGGAEAF
cdr3_length: 12; v_call: TRBV24-1; clone_size: .; cdr3_aa: ATSDSRRGYEQY
cdr3_length: 14; v_call: TRBV10-3; clone_size: .; cdr3_aa: AISVGRGGGTDTQY
cdr3_length: 13; v_call: TRBV10-3; clone_size: .; cdr3_aa: AISGSGTGGTEAF
cdr3_length: 13; v_call: TRBV6-5; clone_size: .; cdr3_aa: ASSSTGTGDNEQF
cdr3_length: 11; v_call: TRBV25-1; clone_size: few; cdr3_aa: ASSDTGFAEAF
cdr3_length: 11; v_call: TRBV2; clone_size: .; cdr3_aa: ASRRDRGYGYT
cdr3_length: 13; v_call: TRBV7-8; clone_size: .; cdr3_aa: ASSLEGGFSYGYT
cdr3_length: 12; v_call: TRBV30; clone_size: .; cdr3_aa: AWTAGSHNSPLH
cdr3_length: 10; v_call: TRBV19; clone_size: .; cdr3_aa: ASRTGRGEQY
cdr3_length: 12; v_call: TRBV10-1; clone_size: .; cdr3_aa: ASREGQGEETQY
cdr3_length: 12; v_call: TRBV12-5; clone_size: .; cdr3_aa: ASGLWQGNSPLH
cdr3_length: 10; v_call: TRBV6-5; clone_size: .; cdr3_aa: ASTSGQGEAF
cdr3_length: 12; v_call: TRBV18; clone_size: .; cdr3_aa: ASSPRGFYNEQF
cdr3_length: 14; v_call: TRBV25-1; clone_size: .; cdr3_aa: ASSAQRGSSYNEQF
cdr3_length: 12; v_call: TRBV27; clone_size: .; cdr3_aa: ASSLNQRLYGYT
cdr3_length: 14; v_call: TRBV9; clone_size: few; cdr3_aa: ASSPRTSGLTGELF
cdr3_length: 15; v_call: TRBV19; clone_size: .; cdr3_aa: ASSIPPTGVSNQPQH
cdr3_length: 13; v_call: TRBV11-2; clone_size: few; cdr3_aa: ASSLDIQGYYGYT
cdr3_length: 10; v_call: TRBV3-1/TRBV3-2; clone_size: .; cdr3_aa: ASSPGSGRVF
cdr3_length: 15; v_call: TRBV9; clone_size: .; cdr3_aa: ASSEDRASSYNSPLH
cdr3_length: 10; v_call: TRBV6-5; clone_size: once; cdr3_aa: ASASTQETQY
cdr3_length: 14; v_call: TRBV5-1; clone_size: .; cdr3_aa: ASSPMTSGSYNEQF
cdr3_length: 13; v_call: TRBV7-6; clone_size: .; cdr3_aa: ASTRTSGSGETQY
cdr3_length: 11; v_call: TRBV6-5; clone_size: .; cdr3_aa: ASSYLPSYGYT
cdr3_length: 10; v_call: TRBV2; clone_size: .; cdr3_aa: ASSGLYNEQF
cdr3_length: 12; v_call: TRBV5-5; clone_size: .; cdr3_aa: ASSLFFGSAEAF
cdr3_length: 16; v_call: TRBV15; clone_size: .; cdr3_aa: ATSNIIAGGLDQETQY
cdr3_length: 11; v_call: TRBV5-1; clone_size: .; cdr3_aa: ASMRGETYEQY
cdr3_length: 14; v_call: TRBV6-5; clone_size: .; cdr3_aa: ASSYSTGVGTGELF
cdr3_length: 13; v_call: TRBV15; clone_size: few; cdr3_aa: ATSSRGGPGQPQH
cdr3_length: 12; v_call: TRBV2; clone_size: once; cdr3_aa: ASSQQGRGLGYT
cdr3_length: 12; v_call: TRBV3-1/TRBV3-2; clone_size: .; cdr3_aa: ASSRGMAPGELF
cdr3_length: 10; v_call: TRBV24-1; clone_size: few; cdr3_aa: ATSTANTEAF
cdr3_length: 13; v_call: TRBV30; clone_size: .; cdr3_aa: AWSAGQGPTDTQY